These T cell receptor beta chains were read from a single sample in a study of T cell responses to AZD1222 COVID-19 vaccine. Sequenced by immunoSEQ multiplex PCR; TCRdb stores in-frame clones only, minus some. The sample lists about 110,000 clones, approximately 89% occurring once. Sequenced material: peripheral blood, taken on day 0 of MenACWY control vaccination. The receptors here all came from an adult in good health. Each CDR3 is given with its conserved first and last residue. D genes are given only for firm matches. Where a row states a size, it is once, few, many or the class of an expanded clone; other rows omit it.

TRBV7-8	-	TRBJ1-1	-	CASSSRGDWGTEAFF	TGTGCCAGCAGCTCCCGGGGGGATTGGGGCACTGAAGCTTTCTTT
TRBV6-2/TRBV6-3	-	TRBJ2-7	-	CASSYRTGYEQYF	TGTGCCAGCAGTTACCGGACGGGTTACGAGCAGTACTTC
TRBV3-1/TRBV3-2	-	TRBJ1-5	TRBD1	CASSRGQGAYSNQPQHF	TGTGCCAGCAGCCGCGGACAGGGGGCGTATAGCAATCAGCCCCAGCATTTT
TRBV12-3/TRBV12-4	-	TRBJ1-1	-	CASSGVGLTEAFF	TGTGCCAGCAGTGGGGTTGGGCTCACTGAAGCTTTCTTT
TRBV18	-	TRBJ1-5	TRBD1	CASSPETGTFPHF	TGTGCCAGCTCACCAGAGACAGGGACTTTCCCGCATTTT
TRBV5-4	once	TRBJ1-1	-	CASSLLDRENTEAFF	TGTGCCAGCAGCCTCCTCGACCGAGAGAACACTGAAGCTTTCTTT
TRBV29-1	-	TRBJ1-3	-	CSVEPGNSGNTIYF	TGCAGCGTTGAACCTGGGAACTCTGGAAACACCATATATTTT
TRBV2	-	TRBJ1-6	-	CASSERGPGTQYNSPLHF	TGTGCCAGCAGTGAAAGGGGACCCGGGACACAGTATAATTCACCCCTCCACTTT
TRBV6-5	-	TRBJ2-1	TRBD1	CASTRTGGINEQFF	TGTGCCAGCACAAGGACAGGGGGCATCAATGAGCAGTTCTTC
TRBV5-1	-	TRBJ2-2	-	CASSLGYYTGELFF	TGCGCCAGCAGCTTGGGCTACTACACCGGGGAGCTGTTTTTT
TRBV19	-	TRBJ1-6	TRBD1	CATLDRLNNSPLHF	TGTGCCACCCTGGACAGGCTCAATAATTCACCCCTCCACTTT
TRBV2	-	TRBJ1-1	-	CASSAGSEAFF	TGTGCCAGCAGTGCTGGCAGTGAAGCTTTCTTT
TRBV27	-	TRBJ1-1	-	CASSLSLPLNTEAFF	TGTGCCAGCAGTTTATCGCTGCCCTTGAACACTGAAGCTTTCTTT
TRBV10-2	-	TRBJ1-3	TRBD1	CASSPTGGSGNTIYF	TGCGCCAGCAGCCCGACAGGGGGTTCGGGAAACACCATATATTTT
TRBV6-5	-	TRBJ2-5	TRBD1	CASTGTGASQETQYF	TGTGCCAGCACCGGGACAGGGGCGTCCCAAGAGACCCAGTACTTC
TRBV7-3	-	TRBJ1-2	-	CASSLSGGLGYTF	TGTGCCAGCAGCTTAAGCGGGGGGCTCGGCTACACCTTC
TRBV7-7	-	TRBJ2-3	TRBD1	CASSLGQGNTQYF	TGTGCTAGCAGCTTAGGACAGGGAAATACGCAGTATTTT
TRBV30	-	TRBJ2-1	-	CAWSVRWGLINNEQFF	TGTGCCTGGAGTGTACGGTGGGGACTCATTAACAATGAGCAGTTCTTC
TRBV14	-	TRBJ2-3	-	CASSRGRADTQYF	TGTGCCAGCAGCCGGGGGCGCGCAGATACGCAGTATTTT
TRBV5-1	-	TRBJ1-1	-	CASSLGRGVGTEAFF	TGCGCCAGCAGCCTCGGAAGGGGAGTGGGAACTGAAGCTTTCTTT
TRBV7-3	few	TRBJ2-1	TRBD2	CASSSASGGYQEQFF	TGTGCCAGCAGCTCCGCTAGCGGGGGCTACCAGGAGCAGTTCTTC
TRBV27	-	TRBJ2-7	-	CASSQTVSYEQYF	TGTGCCAGCAGTCAGACCGTATCTTACGAGCAGTACTTC
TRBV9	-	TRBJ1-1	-	CASSVGGDTEAFF	TGTGCCAGCAGCGTAGGGGGAGACACTGAAGCTTTCTTT
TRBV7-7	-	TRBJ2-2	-	CASSLDWGANTGELFF	TGTGCTAGCAGCTTAGATTGGGGCGCGAACACCGGGGAGCTGTTTTTT
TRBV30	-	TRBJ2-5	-	CAWSILPPETQYF	TGTGCCTGGAGTATCTTGCCACCAGAGACCCAGTACTTC
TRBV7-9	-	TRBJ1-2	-	CASSLEAGAYYGYTF	TGTGCCAGCAGCTTAGAGGCAGGGGCCTACTATGGCTACACCTTC
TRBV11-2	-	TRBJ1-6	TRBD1	CASSSDRVYSPLHF	TGTGCCAGCAGCTCGGACAGGGTCTATTCACCCCTCCACTTT
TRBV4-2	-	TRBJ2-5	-	CASSQAISSRTAETQYF	TGTGCCAGCAGCCAAGCCATTAGTTCTAGGACTGCCGAGACCCAGTACTTC
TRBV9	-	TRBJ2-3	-	CASRGQGGTDTQYF	TGTGCCAGCAGAGGGCAGGGAGGCACAGATACGCAGTATTTT
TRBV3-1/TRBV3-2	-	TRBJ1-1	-	CASSQGRGDGTEAFF	TGTGCCAGCAGCCAAGGGAGAGGTGACGGCACTGAAGCTTTCTTT
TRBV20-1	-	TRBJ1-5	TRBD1	CSASMGQPNQPQHF	TGCAGTGCTAGTATGGGACAGCCTAATCAGCCCCAGCATTTT
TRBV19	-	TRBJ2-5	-	CASSTTLGGDQYF	TGTGCCAGTAGTACCACCCTGGGAGGAGACCAGTACTTC
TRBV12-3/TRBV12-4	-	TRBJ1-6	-	CASSYRDNSPLHF	TGTGCCAGCAGCTACAGGGATAATTCACCCCTCCACTTT
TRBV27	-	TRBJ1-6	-	CASSLFTTQGSYNSPLHF	TGTGCCAGCAGTTTATTTACGACCCAGGGGTCCTATAATTCACCCCTCCACTTT
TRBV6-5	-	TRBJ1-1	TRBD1	CASSLRQGASNTEAFF	TGTGCCAGCAGTTTGAGACAGGGGGCTTCGAACACTGAAGCTTTCTTT
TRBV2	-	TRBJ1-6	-	CASAAGTHGNSPLHF	TGTGCCAGCGCAGCCGGGACACATGGGAATTCACCCCTCCACTTT
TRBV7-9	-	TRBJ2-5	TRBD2	CASSLFPPTSGRAETQYF	TGTGCCAGCAGCTTATTTCCCCCGACTAGCGGGAGGGCGGAGACCCAGTACTTC
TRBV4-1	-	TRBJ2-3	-	CASSQAGKGQYF	TGCGCCAGCAGCCAGGCGGGGAAGGGGCAGTATTTT
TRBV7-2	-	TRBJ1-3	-	CASSRDMGNTIYF	TGTGCCAGCAGCCGGGACATGGGAAACACCATATATTTT
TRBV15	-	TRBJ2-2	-	CATSRELANTGELFF	TGTGCCACCAGCAGAGAACTAGCGAACACCGGGGAGCTGTTTTTT
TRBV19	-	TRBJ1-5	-	CASSKGGHSGQPQHF	TGTGCCAGTAGTAAGGGGGGGCACTCCGGTCAGCCCCAGCATTTT
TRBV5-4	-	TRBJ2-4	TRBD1	CASSQWDRDRTKNIQYF	TGTGCCAGCAGCCAGTGGGACAGGGATCGAACCAAAAACATTCAGTACTTC
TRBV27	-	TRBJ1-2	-	CASSLYDGVGHYGYTF	TGTGCCAGCAGTCTTTACGACGGGGTAGGGCACTATGGCTACACCTTC
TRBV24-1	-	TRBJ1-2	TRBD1	CATSDQTGGWYGYTF	TGTGCCACCAGTGATCAAACAGGGGGCTGGTATGGCTACACCTTC
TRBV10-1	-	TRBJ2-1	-	CASSPGGHPNEQFF	TGCGCCAGCAGCCCCGGGGGCCACCCCAATGAGCAGTTCTTC
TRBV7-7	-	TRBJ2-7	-	CASSLGAGQNYEQYF	TGTGCTAGCAGCTTAGGGGCTGGACAGAACTACGAGCAGTACTTC
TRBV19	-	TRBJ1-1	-	CASSKGGALGTEAFF	TGTGCCAGTAGTAAAGGGGGGGCACTAGGCACTGAAGCTTTCTTT
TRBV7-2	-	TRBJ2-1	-	CASSLKPTAYNEQFF	TGTGCCAGCAGCTTGAAACCCACAGCCTACAATGAGCAGTTCTTC
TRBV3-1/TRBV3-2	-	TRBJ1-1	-	CASSQGFERVGTFF	TGTGCCAGCAGCCAAGGATTTGAGAGGGTGGGGACTTTCTTT
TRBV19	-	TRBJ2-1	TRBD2	CASSIRAGMYTEQFF	TGTGCCAGTAGTATCCGAGCGGGAATGTACACTGAGCAGTTCTTC
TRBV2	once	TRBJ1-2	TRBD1	CASSGTGGASDYGYTF	TGTGCCAGCAGTGGGACAGGGGGCGCATCGGACTATGGCTACACCTTC
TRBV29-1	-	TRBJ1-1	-	CSVVLAEAFF	TGCAGCGTTGTCCTTGCTGAAGCTTTCTTT
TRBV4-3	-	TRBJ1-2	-	CASSQVGQPYGYTF	TGCGCCAGCAGCCAAGTGGGGCAACCCTATGGCTACACCTTC
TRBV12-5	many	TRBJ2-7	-	CASGSVQSYEQYF	TGTGCTAGTGGGAGTGTCCAGTCCTACGAGCAGTACTTC